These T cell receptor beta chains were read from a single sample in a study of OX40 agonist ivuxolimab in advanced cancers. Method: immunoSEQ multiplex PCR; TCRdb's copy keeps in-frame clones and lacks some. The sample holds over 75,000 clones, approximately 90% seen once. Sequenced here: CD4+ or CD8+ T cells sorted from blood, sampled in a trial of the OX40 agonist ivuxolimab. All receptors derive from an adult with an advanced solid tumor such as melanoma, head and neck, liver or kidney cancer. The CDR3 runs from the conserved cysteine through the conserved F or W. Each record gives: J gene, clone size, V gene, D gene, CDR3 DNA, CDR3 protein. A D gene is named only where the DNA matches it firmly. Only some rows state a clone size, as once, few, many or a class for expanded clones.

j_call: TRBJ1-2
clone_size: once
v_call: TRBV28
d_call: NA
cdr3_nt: TGTGCCAGCAGGCCCAAGGGGGGGACTATATGGAGCTACACCTTC
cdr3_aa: CASRPKGGTIWSYTF

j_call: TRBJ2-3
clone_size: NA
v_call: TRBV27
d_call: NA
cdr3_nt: TGTGCCAGCAGTTTAGCCAGGTTTAAAGGGGATACGCAGTATTTT
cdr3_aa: CASSLARFKGDTQYF

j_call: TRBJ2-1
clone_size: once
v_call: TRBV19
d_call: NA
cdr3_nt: TGTGCCAGTAGGACGGCCGGGGGCATCTACAATGAGCAGTTCTTC
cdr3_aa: CASRTAGGIYNEQFF

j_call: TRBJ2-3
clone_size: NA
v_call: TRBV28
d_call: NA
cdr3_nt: TGTGCCAGCAGTCTGCGGCTAGGGGGCACAGATACGCAGTATTTT
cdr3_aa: CASSLRLGGTDTQYF

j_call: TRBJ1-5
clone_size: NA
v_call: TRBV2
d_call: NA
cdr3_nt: TGTGCCAGCAGTGGAAGGGGGAGTCTCGATCAGCCCCAGCATTTT
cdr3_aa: CASSGRGSLDQPQHF

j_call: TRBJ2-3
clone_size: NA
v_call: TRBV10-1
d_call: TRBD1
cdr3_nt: TGCGCCAGCAGTTTGGACAGGAGGACCGATACGCAGTATTTT
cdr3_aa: CASSLDRRTDTQYF

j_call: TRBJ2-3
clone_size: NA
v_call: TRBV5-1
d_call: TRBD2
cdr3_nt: TGCGCCAGCAGCGAGGGACTAGCGGCCTCGGTAGATACGCAGTATTTT
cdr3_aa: CASSEGLAASVDTQYF

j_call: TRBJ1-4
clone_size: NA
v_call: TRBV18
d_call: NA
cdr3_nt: TGTGCCAGCTCACCTAACGACTACGCCCAGAAGGAAAAACTGTTTTTT
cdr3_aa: CASSPNDYAQKEKLFF

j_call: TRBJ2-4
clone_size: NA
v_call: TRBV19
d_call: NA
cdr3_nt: TGTGCCAGTACTCATGGAAACATTCAGTACTTC
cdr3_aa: CASTHGNIQYF

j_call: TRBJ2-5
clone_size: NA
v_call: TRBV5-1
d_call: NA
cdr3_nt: TGCGCCAGCAGCTTGGGTGTCATAGTCTCAGAGACCCAGTACTTC
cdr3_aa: CASSLGVIVSETQYF

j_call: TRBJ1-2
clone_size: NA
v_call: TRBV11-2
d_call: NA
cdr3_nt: TGTGCCAGCAGCTTAGACGGGGACGTTACTAACTATGGCTACACCTTC
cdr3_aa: CASSLDGDVTNYGYTF

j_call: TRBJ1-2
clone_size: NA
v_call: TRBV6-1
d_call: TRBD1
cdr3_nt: TGTGCCAGCCTTCGTGACAGGGGGAGCCGATATGGCTACACCTTC
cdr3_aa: CASLRDRGSRYGYTF